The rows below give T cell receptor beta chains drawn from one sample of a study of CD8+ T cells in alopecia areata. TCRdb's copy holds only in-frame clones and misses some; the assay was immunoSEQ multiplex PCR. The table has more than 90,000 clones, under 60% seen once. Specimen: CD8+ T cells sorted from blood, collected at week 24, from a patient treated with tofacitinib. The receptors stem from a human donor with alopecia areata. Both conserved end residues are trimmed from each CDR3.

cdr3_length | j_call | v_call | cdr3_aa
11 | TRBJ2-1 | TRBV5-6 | ASTGTGNNEQF
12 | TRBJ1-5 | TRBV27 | ASSFGGSNQPQH
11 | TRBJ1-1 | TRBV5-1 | ASSLGGATEAF
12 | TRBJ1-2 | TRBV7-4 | ASRTDRGQEGYT
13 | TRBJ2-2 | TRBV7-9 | ASSFWTGNTGELF
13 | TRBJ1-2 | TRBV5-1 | ASSFYRDLNYGYT
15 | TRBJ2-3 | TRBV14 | ASSQESGLAGTDTQY
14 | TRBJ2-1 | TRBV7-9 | ASSLGKDRDYNEQF
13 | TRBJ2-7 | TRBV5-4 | ASRLLSQGHYEQY
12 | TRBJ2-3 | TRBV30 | AWRSPGEADTQY
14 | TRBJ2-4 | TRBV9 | ASSRSQQGQEPIQY
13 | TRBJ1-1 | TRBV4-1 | ASSPGGSWGTEAF
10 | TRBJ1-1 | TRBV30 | AWLDRAAEAF
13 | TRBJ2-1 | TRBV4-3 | ASSQVSSGDNEQF
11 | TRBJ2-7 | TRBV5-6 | ASSLGSSYEQY
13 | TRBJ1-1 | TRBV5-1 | ASSLTRDANTEAF
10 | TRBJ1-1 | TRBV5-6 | ASSWSGQEAF
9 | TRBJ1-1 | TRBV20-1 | SAGRAAEAF
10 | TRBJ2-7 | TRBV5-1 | ASSGGWDEQY
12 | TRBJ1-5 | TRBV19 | ASRIRDYNQPQH
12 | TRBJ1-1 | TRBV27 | ASKPGGMNTEAF
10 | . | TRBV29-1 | SVAPDRDEQY
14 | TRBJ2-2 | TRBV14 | ASSQESGQNTGELF
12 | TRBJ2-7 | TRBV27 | ASTPRQGRYEQY
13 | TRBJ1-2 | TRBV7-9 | ASSLETTGAYGYT
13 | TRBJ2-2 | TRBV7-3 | ASSPLSGTDGELF
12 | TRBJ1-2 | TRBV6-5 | ASSYSEGADGYT
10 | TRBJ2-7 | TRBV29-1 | SVELGSYEQY
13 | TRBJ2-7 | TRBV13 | ASSPPSGDPYEQY